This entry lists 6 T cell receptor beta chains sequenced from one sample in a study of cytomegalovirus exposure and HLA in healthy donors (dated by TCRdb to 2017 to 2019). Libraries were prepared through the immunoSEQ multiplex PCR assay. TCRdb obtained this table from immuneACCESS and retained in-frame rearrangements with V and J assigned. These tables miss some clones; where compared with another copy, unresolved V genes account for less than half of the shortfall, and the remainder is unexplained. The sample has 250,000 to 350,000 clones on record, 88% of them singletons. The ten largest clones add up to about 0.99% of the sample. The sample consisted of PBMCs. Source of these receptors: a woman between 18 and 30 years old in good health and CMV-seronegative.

Here the CDR3 DNA reads TGTGCCAGCTCACGCGCTCCGGGAGCATATAGCAATCAGCCCCAGCATTTT. Translating it yields CASSRAPGAYSNQPQHF. V usage is TRBV18 and J usage is TRBJ1-5; D is unclear. This CDR3 is built from 17 residues. The germline CDR1 and CDR2 sequences are KGHSH and LQKENI. V lost 4 bases and J 0 bases, leaving 16 bases between the germline ends.

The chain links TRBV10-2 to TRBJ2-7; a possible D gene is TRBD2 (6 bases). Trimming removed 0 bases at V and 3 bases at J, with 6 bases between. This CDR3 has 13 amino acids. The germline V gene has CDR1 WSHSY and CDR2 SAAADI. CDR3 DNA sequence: TGCGCCAGCAGTGAGTCGGGGGGCTACGAGCAGTACTTC. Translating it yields CASSESGGYEQYF.

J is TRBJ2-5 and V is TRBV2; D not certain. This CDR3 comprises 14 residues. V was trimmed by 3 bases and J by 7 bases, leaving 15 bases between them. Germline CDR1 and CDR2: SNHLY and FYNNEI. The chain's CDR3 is CASSDRPAPGTQYF. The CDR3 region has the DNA TGTGCCAGCAGTGACAGGCCGGCCCCAGGGACCCAGTACTTC. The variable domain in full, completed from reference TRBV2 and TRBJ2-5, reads EPEVTQTPSHQVTQMGQEVILRCVPISNHLYFYWYRQILGQKVEFLVSFYNNEISEKSEIFDDQFSVERPDGSNFTLKIRSTKLEDSAMYFCASSDRPAPGTQYFGPGTRLLVL.

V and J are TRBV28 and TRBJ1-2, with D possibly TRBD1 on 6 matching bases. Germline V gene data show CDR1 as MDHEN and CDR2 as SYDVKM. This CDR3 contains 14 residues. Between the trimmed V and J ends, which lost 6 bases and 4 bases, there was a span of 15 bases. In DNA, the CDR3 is TGTGCCAGCAGCTTACAGGGCTTAGGCTATGGCTACACCTTC. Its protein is CASSLQGLGYGYTF.

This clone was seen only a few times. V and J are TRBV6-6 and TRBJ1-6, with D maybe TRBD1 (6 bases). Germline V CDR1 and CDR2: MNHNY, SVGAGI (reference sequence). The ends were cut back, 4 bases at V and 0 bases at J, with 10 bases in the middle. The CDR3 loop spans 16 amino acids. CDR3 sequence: CASSSRTASYNSPLHF. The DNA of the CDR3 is TGTGCCAGCAGTTCGCGGACAGCCTCCTATAATTCACCCCTCCACTTT.

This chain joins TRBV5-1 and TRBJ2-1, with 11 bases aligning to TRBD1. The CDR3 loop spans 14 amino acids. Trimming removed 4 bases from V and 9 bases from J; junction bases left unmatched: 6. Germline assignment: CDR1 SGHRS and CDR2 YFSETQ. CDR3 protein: CASSGRDRGGEQFF. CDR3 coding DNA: TGCGCCAGCAGCGGCCGGGACAGGGGGGGTGAGCAGTTCTTC.